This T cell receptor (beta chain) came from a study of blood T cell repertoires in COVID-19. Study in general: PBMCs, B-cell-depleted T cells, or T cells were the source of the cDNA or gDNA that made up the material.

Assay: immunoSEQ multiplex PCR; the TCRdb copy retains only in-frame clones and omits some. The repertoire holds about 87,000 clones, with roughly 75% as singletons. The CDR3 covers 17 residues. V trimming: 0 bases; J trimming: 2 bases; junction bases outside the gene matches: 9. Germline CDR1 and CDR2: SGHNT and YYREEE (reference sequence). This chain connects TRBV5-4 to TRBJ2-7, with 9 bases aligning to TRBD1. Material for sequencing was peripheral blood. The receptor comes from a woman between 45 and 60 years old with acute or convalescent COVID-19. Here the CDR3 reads CASSLAGGQGRAYEQYF. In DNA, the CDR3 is TGTGCCAGCAGCTTGGCCGGGGGACAGGGACGGGCCTACGAGCAGTACTTC.